These 20 T cell receptor beta chains share one sample of origin, sequenced in a study of Graves' ophthalmopathy and Graves' hyperthyroidism. Transcripts of RNA were the source for amplifying TCR beta CDR3 regions. The workflow started with a first-round RT-PCR run with HTBI primers and then moved on to a second-round multiplex PCR. TCRdb analysed the multiplex PCR reads with MiXCR anew, one entry per CDR3 protein. The data hold about 380,000 distinct CDR3 sequences, with 15% observed a single time. The sample comprised peripheral blood. These receptors all come from a woman aged 18-29 years with stable Graves' hyperthyroidism.

This clonotype was counted between two and nine times. This rearrangement joins TRBV7-2 to TRBJ1-6; D is undetermined. The germline V and J ends were trimmed by 2 bases and 12 bases, with 8 bases remaining between them. This CDR3 is 12 amino acids long. Germline V lookup: CDR1 SGHTA, CDR2 FQGNSA. CDR3 in amino acids: CASSLRLGPLHF. The CDR3 DNA follows: TGTGCCAGCAGCTTAAGGCTGGGACCCCTCCACTTT.

At least ten counts were recorded for this clonotype. This chain joins TRBV6-5 and TRBJ2-5; D remains ambiguous. Germline V gene sequence: CDR1 MNHEY, CDR2 SVGAGI. This CDR3 has 14 residues. The V and J ends lost 2 bases and 7 bases respectively, with 14 bases between them. The chain's CDR3 is CASSYDLGLGTQYF. In DNA form, the CDR3 reads TGTGCCAGCAGTTACGACTTAGGGTTGGGGACCCAGTACTTC.

At least ten counts were recorded for this clonotype. The V call is TRBV6-1, the J call TRBJ2-5, with TRBD1 matching over 9 bases. Per the germline V gene, CDR1 is MNHNS and CDR2 is SASEGT. V trimming: 8 bases; J trimming: 14 bases; junction bases outside the gene matches: 21. The CDR3 consists of 15 residues. The CDR3 loop is CASLWYRGLAETPYF. The CDR3 DNA reads as TGTGCCAGCCTATGGTACAGGGGGCTAGCGGAGACCCCCTACTTC.

This clonotype has a handful of counts. The V gene is TRBV5-1, the J gene TRBJ1-3; D remains ambiguous. The CDR3 consists of 16 residues. Germline V lookup: CDR1 SGHRS, CDR2 YFSETQ. With 0 bases removed from V and 4 bases from J, the gap between germline ends came to 14 bases. The DNA for the CDR3 is TGCGCCAGCAGCTTGGCCGAGGGCGGAAAGGGAAACACCATATATTTT. Translated: CASSLAEGGKGNTIYF.

This chain links TRBV24-1 with TRBJ1-5; TRBD1 aligns across 8 bases. The length of the CDR3 is 17 residues. V lost 2 bases to trimming and J lost 3 bases; unmatched junction nucleotides: 8. CDR1 and CDR2 (germline): KGHDR, SFDVKD. DNA of the CDR3: TGTGCCACCAGTGATTCCTCTTGGACAGGGCCCAATCAGCCCCAGCATTTT. Protein product: CATSDSSWTGPNQPQHF.

This clonotype has a count of ten or more. This rearrangement joins TRBV10-3 to TRBJ2-7, with TRBD1 as a possible D gene (5 bases). CDR1 and CDR2 from the germline V gene are ENHRY and SYGVKD. The CDR3 contains 15 residues. V lost 10 bases, J lost 0 bases, and 19 bases lay in between. The CDR3 loop is CATCAGARISYEQYF. CDR3 coding DNA: TGTGCCACCTGTGCTGGGGCCCGGATCTCCTACGAGCAGTACTTC.

This clonotype was counted ten times or more. The chain is built from TRBV19 and TRBJ1-2, with D possibly matching TRBD1 (6 bases). Germline CDR1 reads LNHDA; CDR2 reads SQIVND (reference sequence). CDR3 length: 14 amino acids. Trimming cost V 5 bases and J 0 bases, with 10 bases left between them. The CDR3, as DNA: TGTGCCAGTAGTTCGACAGGTACTAACTATGGCTACACCTTC. Translating it yields CASSSTGTNYGYTF.

This clonotype has ten or more counts. The rearrangement uses TRBV10-3 and TRBJ2-7, with TRBD1 as a possible D gene (5 bases). Trimming removed 3 bases from V and 3 bases from J, with 6 bases in between. The CDR3 sequence is 12 residues long. CDR1 ENHRY and CDR2 SYGVKD come from the germline V gene. CDR3 nucleotide sequence: TGTGCCATCAGTGAAGACAGCTACGAGCAGTACTTC. It translates to CAISEDSYEQYF.

The table lists this clonotype with many counts. The genes are TRBV20-1 and TRBJ1-2, with D maybe TRBD1 (5 bases). CDR3 length: 14 residues. The V end lost 0 bases, the J end lost 4 bases, and 12 bases lay between the germline ends. Germline V gives CDR1 DFQATT, CDR2 SNEGSKA (reference sequence). The CDR3 DNA follows: TGCAGTGCTAGAGATTCAGGGAACCCCTATGGCTACACCTTC. Translated: CSARDSGNPYGYTF.

This clonotype was seen repeatedly, ten times or more. This chain links TRBV19 with TRBJ1-5; no definite D call. Germline CDR1 LNHDA, CDR2 SQIVND (reference sequence). V shed 5 bases and J shed 9 bases, with 11 bases lying between them. There are 12 residues in the CDR3. CDR3 amino acids: CASSRMAGPQHF. In DNA form, the CDR3 reads TGTGCCAGTAGTCGGATGGCGGGGCCCCAGCATTTT.

This clonotype was picked up many times. This chain links TRBV6-5 with TRBJ2-2; 9 bases line up with TRBD1. The CDR3 has 16 amino acids. From germline, CDR1 is MNHEY and CDR2 SVGAGI. With V trimmed by 6 bases and J by 5 bases, 10 bases remained unmatched. CDR3 amino acids: CASSLTGTGNTGELFF. Here the CDR3 DNA reads TGTGCCAGCAGCTTAACCGGGACAGGGAATACCGGGGAGCTGTTTTTT.

This clonotype has ten or more counts. The rearrangement uses TRBV29-1 and TRBJ2-7, with 8 bases fitting TRBD1. CDR1 is SQVTM, CDR2 ANQGSEA, per germline. V lost 6 bases to trimming and J lost 1 base; unmatched junction nucleotides: 5. The CDR3 contains 13 residues. The CDR3 loop is CSVFRDRSYEQYF. As DNA, the CDR3 is TGCAGCGTGTTCCGGGACAGGTCCTACGAGCAGTACTTC.

This clonotype showed up many times. The J gene is TRBJ2-7, the V gene TRBV10-3; 9 nucleotides align to TRBD1. J gave up 2 bases and V 6 bases, and 11 bases lay outside the gene matches. From germline, CDR1 is ENHRY and CDR2 SYGVKD. This CDR3 is built from 16 residues. Here the CDR3 DNA reads TGTGCCATCAGGGACCCGGGACAGGGCCGTCCCTACGAGCAGTACTTC. This sequence encodes CAIRDPGQGRPYEQYF.

The V call is TRBV27, the J call TRBJ1-2; D uncertain. The CDR3 length is 13 residues. V was trimmed by 3 bases and J by 2 bases, leaving 7 bases between them. CDR1 MNHEY and CDR2 SMNVEV come from the germline V gene (reference sequence). The DNA of the CDR3 is TGTGCCAGCAGTTTTGCCTCGAACTATGGCTACACCTTC. Translated: CASSFASNYGYTF.

This clonotype was seen many times. The rearrangement uses TRBV6-5 and TRBJ2-7; D remains unclear. Germline V lookup: CDR1 MNHEY, CDR2 SVGAGI. This CDR3 has 16 amino acids. V was pared by 6 bases and J by 7 bases, with 25 bases between. CDR3 sequence reads: CASSSGGYHGRWEQYF. The CDR3 nucleotides read TGTGCCAGCAGCTCCGGTGGGTACCACGGTCGTTGGGAGCAGTACTTC.

In its sample, this clonotype was seen a few times. The chain employs TRBV19 and TRBJ1-5; 7 bases agree with TRBD1. Germline-derived CDR1 and CDR2 are LNHDA and SQIVND (reference sequence). V was pared by 5 bases and J by 2 bases, with 9 bases of the junction left unmatched. This CDR3 spans 16 amino acids. The CDR3 is CASSAYRGLGNQPQHF. CDR3 coding DNA: TGTGCCAGTAGTGCCTACAGGGGCTTAGGCAATCAGCCCCAGCATTTT.

At least ten counts were recorded for this clonotype. The rearrangement links TRBV29-1 to TRBJ1-1; D gene unclear. Germline V gene lookup returns CDR1 SQVTM and CDR2 ANQGSEA. The CDR3 is 10 amino acids. Between the trimmed V and J ends, which lost 7 bases and 5 bases, there was a span of 8 bases. The CDR3 bases are TGCAGCGCCTCGGAGACTGAAGCTTTCTTT. Protein: CSASETEAFF.

This clonotype showed up many times. The chain carries TRBV6-2 or TRBV6-3 and TRBJ2-1, with 8 bases identical to TRBD1. Germline lookup yields CDR1 MNHEY and CDR2 SVGEGT. V lost 6 bases and J lost 4; bases outside the gene matches: 2. This CDR3 has 13 residues. As DNA, the CDR3 is TGTGCCAGCAGGAGGGACAGGTACAATGAGCAGTTCTTC. This translates into CASRRDRYNEQFF.

The chain joins TRBV29-1 to TRBJ1-1; 11 bases align to TRBD1. CDR1 is SQVTM and CDR2 is ANQGSEA in the germline V gene. Germline trimming cut 6 bases from V and 3 bases from J; bases unmatched to any gene: 0. This CDR3 has 12 residues. The CDR3: CSVGQGDTEAFF. The CDR3 coding sequence is TGCAGCGTGGGACAGGGGGACACTGAAGCTTTCTTT.

This clonotype has ten or more counts. This sequence joins TRBV19 and TRBJ1-1; TRBD1 matches at 9 bases. Losses at the gene ends were 10 bases for V and 0 bases for J; bases not matched to a gene: 6. The CDR3 extends over 14 amino acids. Germline CDR1 is LNHDA and CDR2 is SQIVND (reference sequence). The CDR3: CATRDRGLNTEAFF. CDR3 in DNA: TGTGCCACCAGAGACAGGGGGTTGAACACTGAAGCTTTCTTT.